What follows is one TCR beta chain and its context. This sample holds PBMCs from roughly 10 ml fresh peripheral blood. The sample originates from a study of T cells in Graves' hyperthyroidism and ophthalmopathy. Amplified TCR beta CDR3 regions derived from RNA transcripts. The primer set for the first-round RT-PCR of the TCR CDR3 was HTBI. TCRdb re-called the multiplex PCR reads through MiXCR, storing one row per CDR3 protein. The profile shows about 640,000 distinct CDR3 sequences, around 20% of them singletons. Sequencing used blood. The source of this sequence is a man aged 25-45 years with Graves' ophthalmopathy.

The CDR3 region is CASSFLIAGAEQYF. The DNA for the CDR3 is TGTGCCAGCAGTTTCCTGATAGCGGGGGCCGAGCAGTACTTC. The chain combines TRBV27 with TRBJ2-7; 9 bases are shared with TRBD2. J was trimmed by 6 bases and V by 3 bases; bases with no gene match: 6. The V gene's germline CDR1 is MNHEY and CDR2 SMNVEV (reference sequence). The CDR3 is 14 amino acids.